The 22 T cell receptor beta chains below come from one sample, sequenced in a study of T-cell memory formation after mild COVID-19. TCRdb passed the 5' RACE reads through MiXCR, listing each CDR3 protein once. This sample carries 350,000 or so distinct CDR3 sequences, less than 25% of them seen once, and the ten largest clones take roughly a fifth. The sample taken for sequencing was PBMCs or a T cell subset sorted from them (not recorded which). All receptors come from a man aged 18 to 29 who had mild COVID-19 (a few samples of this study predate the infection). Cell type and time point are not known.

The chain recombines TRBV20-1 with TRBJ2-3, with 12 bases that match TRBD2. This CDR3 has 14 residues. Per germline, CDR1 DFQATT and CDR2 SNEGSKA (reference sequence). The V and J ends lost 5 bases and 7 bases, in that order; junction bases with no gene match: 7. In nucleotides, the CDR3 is TGCAGTGCTGGATCTAGCGGGGGGGCAAATACGCAGTATTTT. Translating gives CSAGSSGGANTQYF.

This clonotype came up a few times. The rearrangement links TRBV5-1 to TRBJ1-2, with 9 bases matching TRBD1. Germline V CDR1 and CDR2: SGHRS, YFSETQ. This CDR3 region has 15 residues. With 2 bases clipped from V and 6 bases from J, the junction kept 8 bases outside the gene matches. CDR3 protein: CASSFRDRARDGYTF. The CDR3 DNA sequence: TGCGCCAGCAGCTTCCGGGACAGGGCCCGCGATGGCTACACCTTC.

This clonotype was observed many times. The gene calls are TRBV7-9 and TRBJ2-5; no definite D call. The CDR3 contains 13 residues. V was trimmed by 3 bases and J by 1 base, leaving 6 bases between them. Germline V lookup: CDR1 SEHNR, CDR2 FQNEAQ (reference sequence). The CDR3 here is CASSLSSQETQYF. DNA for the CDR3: TGTGCCAGCAGCTTGAGCTCCCAAGAGACCCAGTACTTC.

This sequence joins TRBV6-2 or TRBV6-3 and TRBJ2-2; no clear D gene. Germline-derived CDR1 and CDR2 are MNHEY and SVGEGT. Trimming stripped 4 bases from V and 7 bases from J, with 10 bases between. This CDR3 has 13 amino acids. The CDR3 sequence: CASSSDFLGELFF. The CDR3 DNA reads TGTGCCAGCAGTTCGGATTTCCTCGGGGAGCTGTTTTTT.

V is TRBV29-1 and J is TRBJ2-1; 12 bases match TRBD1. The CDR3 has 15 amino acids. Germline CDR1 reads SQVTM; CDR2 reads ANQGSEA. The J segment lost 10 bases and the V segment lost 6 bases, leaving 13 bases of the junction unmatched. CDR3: CSVKETGTGGGEQFF. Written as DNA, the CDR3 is TGCAGCGTGAAGGAAACCGGGACAGGGGGCGGGGAGCAGTTCTTC.

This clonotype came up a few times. The CDR3 is CASSTRLAATDEQFF. DNA for the CDR3: TGTGCCAGCAGCACCCGACTAGCGGCCACGGATGAGCAGTTCTTC. V and J are TRBV7-3 and TRBJ2-1, with TRBD2 matching 9 bases. Germline V gene lookup returns CDR1 SGHTA and CDR2 FQGTGA. This CDR3 region has 15 residues. The ends lost 5 bases at V and 8 bases at J; junction bases unmatched: 10.

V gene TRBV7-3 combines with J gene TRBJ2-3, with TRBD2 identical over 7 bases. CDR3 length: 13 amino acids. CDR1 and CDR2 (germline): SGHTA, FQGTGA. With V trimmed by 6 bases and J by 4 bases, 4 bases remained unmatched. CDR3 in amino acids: CASRGTTPDTQYF. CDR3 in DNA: TGTGCCAGCAGGGGGACTACCCCAGATACGCAGTATTTT. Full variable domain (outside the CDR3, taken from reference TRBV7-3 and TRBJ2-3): GAGVSQTPSNKVTEKGKYVELRCDPISGHTALYWYRQSLGQGPEFLIYFQGTGAADDSGLPNDRFFAVRPEGSVSTLKIQRTERGDSAVYLCASRGTTPDTQYFGPGTRLTVL.

CDR3 nucleotide sequence: TGTGCCAGCAGCGAACGGCGGGAAACCTACGAGCAGTACTTC. It encodes CASSERRETYEQYF. The chain combines TRBV7-6 with TRBJ2-7, with D tentatively TRBD2 (6 bases). The CDR3 totals 14 residues. Germline CDR1 and CDR2: SGHVS and FNYEAQ. The V end was cut by 5 bases, the J end by 2 bases, with 13 bases between.

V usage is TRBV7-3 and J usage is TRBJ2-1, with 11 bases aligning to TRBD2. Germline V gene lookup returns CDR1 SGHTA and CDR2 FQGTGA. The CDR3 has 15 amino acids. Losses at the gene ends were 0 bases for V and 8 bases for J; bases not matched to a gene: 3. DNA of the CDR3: TGTGCCAGCAGCTTAACTAGCGGGGGGGCTCATGAGCAGTTCTTC. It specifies CASSLTSGGAHEQFF.

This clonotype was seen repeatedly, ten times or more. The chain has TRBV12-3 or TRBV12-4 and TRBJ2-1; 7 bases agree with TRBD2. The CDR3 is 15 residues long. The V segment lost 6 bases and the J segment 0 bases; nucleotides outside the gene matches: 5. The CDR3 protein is CASRLGGSSYNEQFF. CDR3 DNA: TGTGCCAGCAGACTGGGGGGGAGCTCCTACAATGAGCAGTTCTTC.

DNA of the CDR3: TGTGCCAGCAGTTTATCCGATGAGACCCAGTACTTC. This sequence encodes CASSLSDETQYF. This chain links TRBV28 with TRBJ2-5; D gene unclear. This CDR3 spans 12 amino acids. V lost 1 base and J 5 bases, leaving 5 bases between the germline ends. CDR1 MDHEN and CDR2 SYDVKM come from the germline V gene.

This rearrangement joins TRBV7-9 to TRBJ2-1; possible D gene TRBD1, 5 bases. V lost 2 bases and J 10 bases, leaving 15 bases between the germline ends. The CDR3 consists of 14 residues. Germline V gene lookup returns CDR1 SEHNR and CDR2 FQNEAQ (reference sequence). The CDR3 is CASSLSGQGWEQFF. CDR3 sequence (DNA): TGTGCCAGCAGCTTATCGGGCCAGGGCTGGGAGCAGTTCTTC.

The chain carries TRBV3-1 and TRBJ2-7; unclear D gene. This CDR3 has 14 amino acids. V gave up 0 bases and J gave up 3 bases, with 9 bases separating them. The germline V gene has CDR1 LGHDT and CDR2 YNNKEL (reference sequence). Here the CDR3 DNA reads TGTGCCAGCAGCCAAGAGGTGACGGACTACGAGCAGTACTTC. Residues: CASSQEVTDYEQYF.

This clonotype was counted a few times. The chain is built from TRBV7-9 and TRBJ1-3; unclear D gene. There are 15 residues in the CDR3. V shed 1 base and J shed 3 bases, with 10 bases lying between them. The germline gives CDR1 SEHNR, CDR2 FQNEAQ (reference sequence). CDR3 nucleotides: TGTGCCAGCAGCTTAGGACCCTTTTATGGAAACACCATATATTTT. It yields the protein CASSLGPFYGNTIYF.

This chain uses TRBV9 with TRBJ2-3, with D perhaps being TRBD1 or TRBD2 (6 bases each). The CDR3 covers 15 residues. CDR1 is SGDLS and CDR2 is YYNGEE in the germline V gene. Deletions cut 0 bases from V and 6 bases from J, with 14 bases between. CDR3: CASSVVGGSGDTQYF. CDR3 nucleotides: TGTGCCAGCAGCGTAGTCGGGGGCTCGGGGGATACGCAGTATTTT.

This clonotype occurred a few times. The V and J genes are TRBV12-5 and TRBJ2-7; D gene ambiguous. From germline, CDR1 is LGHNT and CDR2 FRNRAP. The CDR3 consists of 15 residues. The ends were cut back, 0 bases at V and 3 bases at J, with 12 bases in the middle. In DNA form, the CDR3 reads TGTGCTAGTGGTTTGGTACCTGGGCGGAACTACGAGCAGTACTTC. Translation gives CASGLVPGRNYEQYF.

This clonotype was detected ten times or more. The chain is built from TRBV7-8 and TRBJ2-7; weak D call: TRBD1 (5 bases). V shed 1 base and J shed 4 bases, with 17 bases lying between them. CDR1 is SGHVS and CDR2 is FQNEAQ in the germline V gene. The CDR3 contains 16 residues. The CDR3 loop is CASSLGVGRLRYEQYF. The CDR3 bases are TGTGCCAGCAGCTTAGGCGTGGGGCGTTTGCGGTACGAGCAGTACTTC.

Here the CDR3 DNA reads TGTGCCAGCAGTGACAGGCCGCTTAACTATGGCTACACCTTC. Protein sequence: CASSDRPLNYGYTF. The chain carries TRBV27 and TRBJ1-2; weak D call: TRBD1 (6 bases). In germline, CDR1 is MNHEY, CDR2 SMNVEV (reference sequence). The CDR3 is made up of 14 amino acids. With 5 bases removed from V and 1 base from J, the gap between germline ends came to 11 bases.

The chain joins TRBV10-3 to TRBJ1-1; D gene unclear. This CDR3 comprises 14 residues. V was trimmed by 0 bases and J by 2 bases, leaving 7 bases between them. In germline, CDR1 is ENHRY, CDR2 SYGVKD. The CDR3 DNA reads TGTGCCATCAGTGAGTCTGAAAGCAACACTGAAGCTTTCTTT. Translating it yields CAISESESNTEAFF.

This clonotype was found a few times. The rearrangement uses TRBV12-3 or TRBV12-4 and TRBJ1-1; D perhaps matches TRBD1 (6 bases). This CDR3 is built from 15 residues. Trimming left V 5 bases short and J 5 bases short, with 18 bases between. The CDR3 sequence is CASSPGTGFGTEAFF. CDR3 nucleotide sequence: TGTGCCAGCAGTCCCGGAACAGGGTTTGGGACTGAAGCTTTCTTT.

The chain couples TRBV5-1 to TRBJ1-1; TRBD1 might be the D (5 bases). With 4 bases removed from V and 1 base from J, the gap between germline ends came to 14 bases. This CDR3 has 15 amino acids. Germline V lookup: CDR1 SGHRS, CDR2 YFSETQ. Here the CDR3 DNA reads TGCGCCAGCAGCCCAAGGCAGGGCACGAACACTGAAGCTTTCTTT. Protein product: CASSPRQGTNTEAFF. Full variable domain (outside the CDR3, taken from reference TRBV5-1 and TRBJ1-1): KAGVTQTPRYLIKTRGQQVTLSCSPISGHRSVSWYQQTPGQGLQFLFEYFSETQRNKGNFPGRFSGRQFSNSRSEMNVSTLELGDSALYLCASSPRQGTNTEAFFGQGTRLTVV.

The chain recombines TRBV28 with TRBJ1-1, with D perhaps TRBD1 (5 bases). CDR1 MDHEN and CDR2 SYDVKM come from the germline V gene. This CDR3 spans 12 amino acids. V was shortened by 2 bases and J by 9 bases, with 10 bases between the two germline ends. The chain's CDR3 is CASSLGTPQAFF. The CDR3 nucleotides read TGTGCCAGCAGTTTAGGGACCCCTCAAGCTTTCTTT.